This TCR beta chain comes out of a study of read filtering for tumor transcriptome and immune sequencing. Judged by abundance, this clonotype is medium-sized. This library used 300 to 500 ng RNA and molecular barcoded adaptors spanning alpha/delta and beta/gamma chains. TCRdb used MiXCR to reprocess the reads, holding one entry per CDR3 protein. The data show about 5,800 distinct CDR3 sequences, less than 25% seen once. CDR1 is SGDLS and CDR2 is YYNGEE in the germline V gene. The length of the CDR3 is 16 residues. V lost 0 bases to trimming and J lost 6 bases, with 16 bases between them. Specimen: a population of CD138-negative cells sorted from bone marrow. The chain is built from TRBV9 and TRBJ2-1; either TRBD1 or TRBD2 may supply D (5 bases each). This TCR derives from a donor at least 40 years old with multiple myeloma. This chain's CDR3 is CASSVVMTTGVNEQFF. The DNA for the CDR3 is TGTGCCAGCAGCGTAGTCATGACTACAGGAGTCAATGAGCAGTTCTTC.